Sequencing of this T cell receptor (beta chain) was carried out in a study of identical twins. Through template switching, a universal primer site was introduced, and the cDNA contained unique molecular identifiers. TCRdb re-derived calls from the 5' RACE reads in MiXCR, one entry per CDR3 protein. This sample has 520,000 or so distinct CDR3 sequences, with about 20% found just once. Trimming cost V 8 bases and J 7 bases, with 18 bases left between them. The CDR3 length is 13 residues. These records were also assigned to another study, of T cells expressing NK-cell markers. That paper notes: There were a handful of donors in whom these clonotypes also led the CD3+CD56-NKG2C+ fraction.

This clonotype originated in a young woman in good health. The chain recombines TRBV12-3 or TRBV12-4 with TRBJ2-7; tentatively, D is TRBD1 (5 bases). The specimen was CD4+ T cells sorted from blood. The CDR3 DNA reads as TGTGCCAGCTCCCGGCCCTATTCAGGGGAGCAGTACTTC. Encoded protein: CASSRPYSGEQYF.